The entry that follows covers one T cell receptor beta chain sequence. Repertoires were generated with immunoSEQ multiplex PCR, while TCRdb's copy carries only in-frame clones and drops some. The sample comprises 70,000 or so clones, approximately 88% of which are singletons, and about 15% rests with the top ten. This sample was taken from a study of control samples from healthy donors and cancer patients. Germline CDR1 LGHNA, CDR2 YNFKEQ. CDR3 length: 15 amino acids. With 4 bases removed from V and 0 bases from J, the gap between germline ends came to 11 bases. The sequenced sample was blood. V gene TRBV4-2 combines with J gene TRBJ2-3, with D maybe TRBD2 (6 bases). The sequence came from a man aged 50-59 years in good health. CDR3 sequence (DNA): TGTGCCAGCAGCCCGACGGCGGGAAGCACAGATACGCAGTATTTT. It is translated as CASSPTAGSTDTQYF.